This passage covers 7 T cell receptor beta chains from one sample sequenced in a study of graft-versus-host responses after intestinal transplantation. Only in-frame clones appear in the TCRdb table, and some are missing; sequencing was by immunoSEQ multiplex PCR. Of fewer than 95,000 clones in the sample, 80% to 95% are singletons; the top ten hold roughly 0.44%. The antigens these receptors bind are not known. The sample in question was unstimulated CD8+ T cells sorted from spleen or lymph node cells, obtained before transplant. The source of these receptors is a human donor who was the organ donor for an intestinal transplant.

This rearrangement joins TRBV2 to TRBJ1-2; unclear D gene. CDR3 length: 10 amino acids. CDR1 and CDR2 from the germline V gene are SNHLY and FYNNEI. Trimming stripped 7 bases from V and 4 bases from J, with 4 bases between. The CDR3 DNA reads as TGTGCCAGCATCTCCTATGGCTACACCTTC. It is translated as CASISYGYTF.

The rearrangement links TRBV5-6 to TRBJ1-1; D is perhaps TRBD1 (6 bases). Trimming took off 0 bases at V and 2 bases at J, with 11 bases between the two ends. The CDR3 length is 15 residues. The germline V gene encodes CDR1 SGHDT and CDR2 YYEEEE. CDR3 in amino acids: CASSLDGTPNTEAFF. CDR3 in DNA: TGTGCCAGCAGCTTGGATGGGACACCCAACACTGAAGCTTTCTTT.

The chain is built from TRBV7-6 and TRBJ1-4; 12 nucleotides agree with TRBD1. V trimming: 5 bases; J trimming: 8 bases; junction bases outside the gene matches: 6. Germline assignment: CDR1 SGHVS and CDR2 FNYEAQ. The CDR3 length is 15 residues. CDR3 sequence (DNA): TGTGCCAGCAGCCCAGGGACAGGGGGCGTGGAAAAACTGTTTTTT. It yields the protein CASSPGTGGVEKLFF.

The chain employs TRBV7-6 and TRBJ2-1; weak D call: TRBD2 (6 bases). V was cut by 4 bases and J by 7 bases, with 14 bases left in between. The CDR3 loop spans 14 amino acids. Germline V CDR1 and CDR2: SGHVS, FNYEAQ. The CDR3, as DNA: TGTGCCAGCAGCTCCTATAGGACTAAAAATGAGCAGTTCTTC. It encodes CASSSYRTKNEQFF.

V and J are TRBV7-3 and TRBJ2-7; D not resolved. Germline lookup yields CDR1 SGHTA and CDR2 FQGTGA. Trimming cost V 2 bases and J 0 bases, with 14 bases left between them. There are 16 residues in the CDR3. CDR3 in DNA: TGTGCCAGCAGCTTAGACGTCGGCGGAAGCTCCTACGAGCAGTACTTC. This sequence encodes CASSLDVGGSSYEQYF.

This clone was detected once. The rearrangement uses TRBV7-8 and TRBJ2-7; possible D gene TRBD1, 6 bases. The CDR3 extends over 17 amino acids. In germline, CDR1 is SGHVS, CDR2 FQNEAQ. The germline V and J ends were trimmed by 2 bases and 3 bases, with 20 bases remaining between them. CDR3 sequence: CASSLRGSETGSYEQYF. DNA of the CDR3: TGTGCCAGCAGCTTAAGAGGGTCGGAGACAGGAAGCTACGAGCAGTACTTC.

V is TRBV4-2 and J is TRBJ2-7; TRBD1 agrees at 7 bases. Germline loops: CDR1 LGHNA, CDR2 YNFKEQ. Germline trimming cut 8 bases from V and 0 bases from J; bases unmatched to any gene: 10. This CDR3 spans 15 amino acids. The CDR3 nucleotides are TGTGCCAGCTCGCTTCACCGGGACAGCTCCTACGAGCAGTACTTC. This encodes CASSLHRDSSYEQYF.